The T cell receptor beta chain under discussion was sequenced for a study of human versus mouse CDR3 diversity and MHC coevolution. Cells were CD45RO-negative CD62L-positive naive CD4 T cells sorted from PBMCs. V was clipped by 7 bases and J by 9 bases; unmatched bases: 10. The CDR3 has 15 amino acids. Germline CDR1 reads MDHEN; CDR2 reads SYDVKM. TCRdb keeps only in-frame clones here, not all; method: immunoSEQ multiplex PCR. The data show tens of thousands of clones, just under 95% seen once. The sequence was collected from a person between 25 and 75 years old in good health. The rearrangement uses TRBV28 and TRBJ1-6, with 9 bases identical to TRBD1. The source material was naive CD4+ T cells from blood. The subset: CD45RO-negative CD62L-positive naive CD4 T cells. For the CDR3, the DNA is TGTGCCAGCATCACCCCGGGACAGGGTGGTTCACCCCTCCACTTT. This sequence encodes CASITPGQGGSPLHF. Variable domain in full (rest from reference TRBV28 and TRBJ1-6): DVKVTQSSRYLVKRTGEKVFLECVQDMDHENMFWYRQDPGLGLRLIYFSYDVKMKEKGDIPEGYSVSREKKERFSLILESASTNQTSMYLCASITPGQGGSPLHFGNGTRLTVT.